These 2 T cell receptor beta chains were sequenced from one sample in a study of vaccination and CD4 T cells after COVID-19. Their specific antigens are unknown. CD4+ T cells that had been cultured provided DNA sequenced with the Oncomine TCR Beta short-read assay. MiXCR, run by TCRdb on the PCR reads, gives a single entry per CDR3 protein. The sample shows around 15,000 distinct CDR3 sequences, approximately 46% of them seen only once. Treatment here: roughly nine-day PBMC culture with coronavirus spike peptide pools or control peptides (ViraFEST assay). Sequenced material: CD4+ T cells from blood, cultured in vitro. These TCRs come from a human donor who had recovered from COVID-19.

This clonotype was seen only a few times. The chain carries TRBV10-1 and TRBJ2-2; TRBD1 might be the D (5 bases). CDR1 WNHNN and CDR2 SYGVQD come from the germline V gene (reference sequence). The CDR3 sequence is 15 residues long. Between the trimmed V and J ends, which lost 3 bases and 5 bases, there was a span of 13 bases. In DNA form, the CDR3 reads TGCGCCAGCAGTGAAGCAGGGATGAGTACCGGGGAGCTGTTTTTT. Its protein is CASSEAGMSTGELFF.

The chain combines TRBV20-1 with TRBJ1-3; 9 bases are shared with TRBD1. Germline lookup yields CDR1 DFQATT and CDR2 SNEGSKA (reference sequence). The CDR3 is 16 amino acids. The ends lost 3 bases at V and 4 bases at J; junction bases unmatched: 10. In nucleotides, the CDR3 is TGCAGTGCTAGCGGGACAGGGAGTCTTTTCGGAAACACCATATATTTT. The encoded protein is CSASGTGSLFGNTIYF.